These 2 T cell receptor beta chains were sequenced from one sample in a study of post-analysis software for immune sequencing data. Study-wide points: TRBV5-6, TRBV5-1 and TRBV20-1 belonged to a set of about five TRBV segments that were more frequent in patients than controls.

Included in the TCR beta cDNA libraries were unique molecular identifiers. MiXCR was run by TCRdb on the PCR reads, yielding one entry per CDR3 protein. The repertoire consists of roughly 200,000 distinct CDR3 sequences, with 29% occurring once and the leading ten covering approximately 3.6%. These TCRs are of unknown antigen specificity. Material: blood. These receptors all stem from a girl aged 2 to 17 with multiple sclerosis.

Details on this clonotype: This may be a read error, as it is one base from a much larger clone. The chain links TRBV5-1 to TRBJ1-2, with D possibly being TRBD1 (6 bases). V was cut by 4 bases and J by 5 bases, with 15 bases left in between. The CDR3 spans 14 residues. Germline V CDR1 and CDR2: SGHRS, YFSETQ. The CDR3 nucleotides are TGCGCCAGCAGCGAAGACGGGGGGCCTTATGGCTACACCTTC. It specifies CASSEDGGPYGYTF.

The rearrangement uses TRBV16 and TRBJ1-1; TRBD1 might be the D (5 bases). The CDR3 is 13 residues long. Trimming removed 2 bases at V and 6 bases at J, with 10 bases between. CDR1 KGHSY and CDR2 FQNENV come from the germline V gene. CDR3: CASSQAGFPEAFF. DNA for the CDR3: TGTGCCAGCAGCCAAGCAGGGTTTCCTGAAGCTTTCTTT.